This is a list of T cell receptor beta chains from one sample in a study of blood T cell repertoires in COVID-19. The table came from immunoSEQ multiplex PCR; TCRdb's copy has only in-frame clones and leaves some out. The sample yields roughly 130,000 clones, approximately 80% seen once. Specimen: peripheral blood. The origin of the receptors is an older woman with acute or convalescent COVID-19. CDR3s include the opening cysteine and the closing phenylalanine or tryptophan. D genes are given only for firm matches. Clone size is stated in some rows and not others, as once, few, many or a class when expanded.

j_call clone_size cdr3_length v_call d_call cdr3_nt cdr3_aa
TRBJ1-1 - 11 TRBV27 - TGTGCCACTTTGTTGGCCGCTGAAGCTTTCTTT CATLLAAEAFF
TRBJ2-2 - 14 TRBV19 TRBD1 TGTGCCAGTAGTCCCCAGGGGGCAGGCGGGGAGCTGTTTTTT CASSPQGAGGELFF
TRBJ1-1 few 16 TRBV4-2 - TGTGCCAGCAGCCAAGCAGACAGGCCACCGAACACTGAAGCTTTCTTT CASSQADRPPNTEAFF
TRBJ1-5 - 13 TRBV19 - TGTGCCAGTAGTGGGTCAGGATGGCAGCCCCAGCATTTT CASSGSGWQPQHF
TRBJ2-7 - 13 TRBV6-5 - TGTGCCAGCATGCAATGGAGCTCCTACGAGCAGTACTTC CASMQWSSYEQYF
TRBJ2-1 once 15 TRBV4-2 - TGTGCCAGCAGCCAAGGTAATAGCTCCTACAATGAGCAGTTCTTC CASSQGNSSYNEQFF
TRBJ1-2 few 14 TRBV5-6 - TGTGCCAGCAGCTTCGGCAGGGGAAACTATGGCTACACCTTC CASSFGRGNYGYTF
TRBJ1-6 once 16 TRBV9 - TGTGCCAGCAGCGTAGGAACGGAGACCAGAGGATCACCCCTCCACTTT CASSVGTETRGSPLHF
TRBJ1-4 once 17 TRBV5-1 - TGCGCCAGCAGCTTATATCCACCGGGACAACTAAATGAAAAACTGTTTTTT CASSLYPPGQLNEKLFF
TRBJ1-2 - 14 TRBV19 - TGTGCCAGTATCTTCCCCGGGACATACTATGGCTACACCTTC CASIFPGTYYGYTF
TRBJ1-2 few 13 TRBV27 - TGTGCCAGCAGTTTCAGTTCTCTCTATGGCTACACCTTC CASSFSSLYGYTF
TRBJ1-1 - 12 TRBV30 - TGTGCCTCAGGACTGATGAACACTGAAGCTTTCTTT CASGLMNTEAFF
TRBJ1-2 few 15 TRBV18 - TGTGCCAGCTCGCTCTCGACAGGACAAAACTATGGCTACACCTTC CASSLSTGQNYGYTF
TRBJ2-5 once 17 TRBV5-4 TRBD2 TGTGCCAGCAGCTTGGCCCCCTGGGCGGGGGTACAAGAGACCCAGTACTTC CASSLAPWAGVQETQYF
TRBJ1-5 - 15 TRBV2 - TGTGCCAGCAGTGAACGGCGGTTGAGCAATCAGCCCCAGCATTTT CASSERRLSNQPQHF
TRBJ2-1 - 16 TRBV24-1 TRBD2 TGTGCCACCAGTGGAAGGGCGGGGGGGGACTACAATGAGCAGTTCTTC CATSGRAGGDYNEQFF
TRBJ2-1 - 14 TRBV27 - TGTGCCAGCAGTTTCGGCAGGGGTGGCAATGAGCAGTTCTTC CASSFGRGGNEQFF
TRBJ2-5 few 17 TRBV5-1 TRBD2 TGCGCCAGCAGCTTAGGCGGGGGGCCGGGGGAACAAGAGACCCAGTACTTC CASSLGGGPGEQETQYF
TRBJ1-1 - 12 TRBV3-1/TRBV3-2 - TGTGCCAGTTCCAATGGGCAGACTGAAGCTTTCTTT CASSNGQTEAFF
TRBJ1-2 few 15 TRBV19 - TGTGCCAGTAGTTCGGAGGGGTCGGGTAACTATGGCTACACCTTC CASSSEGSGNYGYTF
TRBJ1-1 - 17 TRBV19 TRBD1 TGTGCCAGTAGTATTTGGCCCAAGGGGGCTCGGGACACTGAAGCTTTCTTT CASSIWPKGARDTEAFF
TRBJ1-3 - 16 TRBV6-5 - TGTGCCAGCAGTTATGGGCGCAGCGCGGGTGGAAACACCATATATTTT CASSYGRSAGGNTIYF
TRBJ1-3 - 14 TRBV13 - TGTGCCAGCAGCTCCTTGAGGGCTGGAAACACCATATATTTT CASSSLRAGNTIYF
TRBJ1-5 once 16 TRBV6-4 TRBD1 TGTGCCAGCAGTGACCCTACAGGGGGCGATGGTCAGCCCCAGCATTTT CASSDPTGGDGQPQHF
TRBJ1-2 - 15 TRBV19 - TGTGCCAGTAGTATAGATCCAACAGGGAGATATGGCTACACCTTC CASSIDPTGRYGYTF
TRBJ1-2 - 14 TRBV6-4 - TGTGCCAGCAGTGACTCGGGGCAGTCCTATGGCTACACCTTC CASSDSGQSYGYTF
TRBJ1-2 - 15 TRBV24-1 TRBD1 TGTGCCACCAGTGACCACACAGGGGACGGCTATGGCTACACCTTC CATSDHTGDGYGYTF
TRBJ1-6 - 16 TRBV11-2 - TGTGCCAGCAGCTCGATTTCGGGGGGTAGAAATTCACCCCTCCACTTT CASSSISGGRNSPLHF
TRBJ1-1 - 15 TRBV6-5 - TGTGCCAGCAGCGACCTCGGGGTCTTCTTCACTGAAGCTTTCTTT CASSDLGVFFTEAFF
TRBJ2-5 - 16 TRBV7-7 TRBD2 TGTGCCAGCAGAGAGCTAGCGGGGGGTCCCGTAGAGACCCAGTACTTC CASRELAGGPVETQYF
TRBJ1-3 - 13 TRBV29-1 - TGCAGCGTTGCCCCCCGTCTCGGAAACACCATATATTTT CSVAPRLGNTIYF
TRBJ1-1 - 14 TRBV6-6 - TGTGCCAGCAGGATGCCAGGGGTAATATCTGAAGCTTTCTTT CASRMPGVISEAFF
TRBJ2-3 - 12 TRBV7-3 - TGTGCCAGCAGCTCCCGCGCAGATACGCAGTATTTT CASSSRADTQYF
TRBJ2-2 - 15 TRBV6-1 - TGTGCCAGCAGACTACGGACAGCGAACACCGGGGAGCTGTTTTTT CASRLRTANTGELFF
TRBJ1-5 - 14 TRBV7-2 - TGTGCCAGCAGCTTCGATACGGGGAATCAGCCCCAGCATTTT CASSFDTGNQPQHF
TRBJ2-7 - 17 TRBV5-6 - TGTGCCAGCAGCCGGATCACACTGCGGGACCACTCCTACGAGCAGTACTTC CASSRITLRDHSYEQYF
TRBJ1-1 - 17 TRBV5-1 - TGCGCCAGCAGCCCCAGCCCCACAGGCCCCGGAAGGACTGAAGCTTTCTTT CASSPSPTGPGRTEAFF
TRBJ2-1 once 14 TRBV15 TRBD1 TGTGCCACCAGCAGAGATAGGACAGGGAATGGGCAGTTCTTC CATSRDRTGNGQFF
TRBJ2-2 - 12 TRBV5-1 - TGCGCCAGCAGCTTTTCTGGGGGCGAGCTGTTTTTT CASSFSGGELFF
TRBJ1-1 - 15 TRBV7-2 - TGTGCCAGCAGCTCAAAAAGGGTAGGGAGCACTGAAGCTTTCTTT CASSSKRVGSTEAFF
TRBJ2-1 - 16 TRBV30 TRBD2 TGTGCCTGGAGTGAAACGGGACTAGGGTCCTACAATGAGCAGTTCTTC CAWSETGLGSYNEQFF
TRBJ1-2 few 15 TRBV14 - TGTGCCAGCAGCCAAGTGTGGGGCTGGAACTATGGCTACACCTTC CASSQVWGWNYGYTF
TRBJ1-1 - 15 TRBV7-8 - TGTGCCAGCAGCCCCCTGAGAGGGTTTGGAACTGAAGCTTTCTTT CASSPLRGFGTEAFF
TRBJ2-7 - 12 TRBV2 TRBD2 TGTGCCAGCAGTAAGAGGGAGGGCGAGCAGTACTTC CASSKREGEQYF
TRBJ1-3 - 12 TRBV30 - TGTGCCTGGAGTGCTAGCGGAAACACCATATATTTT CAWSASGNTIYF
TRBJ1-2 - 16 TRBV6-5 - TGTGCCAGCAGTTACTCGAACGCTCGGGGAAGGTATGGCTACACCTTC CASSYSNARGRYGYTF
TRBJ1-1 once 14 TRBV5-1 - TGCGCCAGCAGCTTGCAGGGTACAAACACTGAAGCTTTCTTT CASSLQGTNTEAFF
TRBJ2-3 - 15 TRBV3-1/TRBV3-2 TRBD1 TGTGCCAGCAGCCGAATAGACAGGGGAACAGATACGCAGTATTTT CASSRIDRGTDTQYF
TRBJ2-3 - 13 TRBV12-3/TRBV12-4 - TGTGCCATCGGAGGAACTAGCACAGATACGCAGTATTTT CAIGGTSTDTQYF
TRBJ1-2 - 14 TRBV11-2 - TGTGCCAGCAGCCCCATTGGCGGGATTTATGGCTACACCTTC CASSPIGGIYGYTF
TRBJ2-2 few 14 TRBV24-1 TRBD1 TGTGCCACCAGTGATTTACAGGGGACCGGGGAGCTGTTTTTT CATSDLQGTGELFF
TRBJ1-6 - 13 TRBV7-9 - TGTGCCAGCAGCCAAATACAGGCCTCACCCCTCCACTTT CASSQIQASPLHF
TRBJ1-3 once 14 TRBV6-5 - TGTGCCAGCAGTTACTCGCCCAGGGAAAACACCATATATTTT CASSYSPRENTIYF
TRBJ1-4 - 15 TRBV24-1 - TGTGCCACCAGTGATTCGACAGTAATGGGTGAAAAACTGTTTTTT CATSDSTVMGEKLFF
TRBJ2-5 - 16 TRBV4-2 - TGTGCCAGCAGCCAATCCCAGGCCCCAGCCGGAGAGACCCAGTACTTC CASSQSQAPAGETQYF